These 20 T cell receptor beta chains were sequenced from one sample in a study of blood T cell repertoires in COVID-19. Here immunoSEQ multiplex PCR was the method, and the copy in TCRdb shows in-frame clones only, minus some. The sample includes more than 90,000 clones, roughly 84% of them seen just once. The sample consisted of peripheral blood. The receptors originated from a woman between 65 and 79 years old with acute or convalescent COVID-19.

The sample holds one count of this clone. This chain's CDR3 is CATALAGGGNEQFF. In DNA, the CDR3 is TGTGCCACTGCCCTAGCGGGAGGGGGCAATGAGCAGTTCTTC. This rearrangement joins TRBV19 to TRBJ2-1; 12 positions match TRBD2. This CDR3 is 14 amino acids long. Germline assignment: CDR1 LNHDA and CDR2 SQIVND (reference sequence). J lost 6 bases, V lost 10 bases, and 7 bases had no gene match. The variable domain in full, with the rest retrieved from reference TRBV19 and TRBJ2-1, is DGGITQSPKYLFRKEGQNVTLSCEQNLNHDAMYWYRQDPGQGLRLIYYSQIVNDFQKGDIAEGYSVSREKKESFPLTVTSAQKNPTAFYLCATALAGGGNEQFFGPGTRLTVL.

A single count supports this clone. The chain links TRBV5-1 to TRBJ1-6; 9 bases are a match to TRBD1. Germline values: CDR1 SGHRS, CDR2 YFSETQ. This CDR3 has 15 amino acids. V shed 4 bases, J shed 3 bases, and the junction held 2 bases outside the gene matches. The DNA for the CDR3 is TGCGCCAGCAGCCAGGGACAGGGCTATAATTCACCCCTCCACTTT. This sequence encodes CASSQGQGYNSPLHF.

V usage is TRBV6-5 and J usage is TRBJ2-1; perhaps TRBD2 as D (6 bases). This CDR3 comprises 14 residues. CDR1 MNHEY and CDR2 SVGAGI come from the germline V gene. Trimming cost V 8 bases and J 2 bases, with 13 bases left between them. CDR3 amino acids: CASSEGGAYNEQFF. DNA of the CDR3: TGTGCCAGCTCCGAAGGCGGGGCCTACAATGAGCAGTTCTTC.

This chain connects TRBV3-1 (or the pseudogene TRBV3-2) to TRBJ1-2, with D uncertain. Per the germline V gene, CDR1 is LGHDT and CDR2 is YNNKEL (reference sequence). Trimming left V 0 bases short and J 8 bases short, with 7 bases between. The CDR3 runs 12 residues. The CDR3 loop is CASSQDRRGYTF. The CDR3 bases are TGTGCCAGCAGCCAAGATAGGAGGGGCTACACCTTC.

The chain links TRBV12-3 or TRBV12-4 to TRBJ1-5, with no clear D. This CDR3 is 13 amino acids long. Trimming cost V 4 bases and J 0 bases, with 4 bases left between them. This CDR3 reads CASSYGSNQPQHF. In DNA, the CDR3 is TGTGCCAGCAGTTACGGTAGCAATCAGCCCCAGCATTTT.

The J gene is TRBJ2-5, the V gene TRBV11-2; D is possibly TRBD1 (5 bases). Germline V gene data show CDR1 as SGHAT and CDR2 as FQNNGV. The CDR3 loop spans 14 amino acids. V was pared by 5 bases and J by 2 bases, with 12 bases between. The CDR3 protein is CASSADRVQETQYF. In DNA form, the CDR3 reads TGTGCCAGCAGCGCTGACAGAGTACAAGAGACCCAGTACTTC.

The genes are TRBV28 and TRBJ1-2, with 9 nucleotides matching TRBD1. The CDR3 has 13 residues. Germline CDR1 is MDHEN and CDR2 is SYDVKM. V shed 6 bases, J shed 4 bases, and the junction held 3 bases outside the gene matches. The CDR3 loop is CASRTGGVYGYTF. In DNA, the CDR3 is TGTGCCAGCAGAACAGGGGGCGTCTATGGCTACACCTTC.

In its sample, this clone was seen once. At one end, the junction sequence differs from germline, possibly due to a read error. The chain uses TRBV19 and TRBJ1-3, with D perhaps matching TRBD1 (6 bases). This CDR3 region has 12 residues. Germline V gene data show CDR1 as LNHDA and CDR2 as SQIVND (reference sequence). CDR3 nucleotide sequence: TGTGCCAGTAGTCGGCAATCCGGGACATTAAATTTT. The encoded protein is CASSRQSGTLNF.

The table lists this clone with a few counts. V usage is TRBV7-8 and J usage is TRBJ2-3; TRBD2 matches 7 bases. V was clipped by 1 base and J by 5 bases; unmatched bases: 6. The CDR3 is 15 residues long. CDR1 is SGHVS and CDR2 is FQNEAQ in the germline V gene. This CDR3 reads CASSLGLAVIDTQYF. DNA of the CDR3: TGTGCCAGCAGCTTAGGTCTAGCGGTAATAGATACGCAGTATTTT.

The chain carries TRBV29-1 and TRBJ1-4; D call uncertain. Germline values: CDR1 SQVTM, CDR2 ANQGSEA. V was clipped by 6 bases and J by 3 bases, with 11 bases between them. The CDR3 loop spans 13 amino acids. The CDR3 loop is CSVPSPANEKLFF. CDR3 DNA sequence: TGCAGCGTGCCGTCCCCGGCTAATGAAAAACTGTTTTTT. The variable domain in full, with the rest retrieved from reference TRBV29-1 and TRBJ1-4, is SAVISQKPSRDICQRGTSLTIQCQVDSQVTMMFWYRQQPGQSLTLIATANQGSEATYESGFVIDKFPISRPNLTFSTLTVSNMSPEDSSIYLCSVPSPANEKLFFGSGTQLSVL.

The chain joins TRBV28 to TRBJ2-7, with 11 bases that match TRBD2. This CDR3 is 14 amino acids long. Germline lookup yields CDR1 MDHEN and CDR2 SYDVKM. Unmatched junction bases numbered 12, after V lost 11 bases and J lost 6 bases. CDR3 nucleotide sequence: TGTGCCCTAAGGGCTAGCGGGAGGAGGGGCGAGCAGTACTTC. Protein product: CALRASGRRGEQYF.

The gene calls are TRBV5-6 and TRBJ2-7; possible D gene TRBD2, 5 bases. The CDR3 sequence is 14 residues long. CDR1 and CDR2 (germline): SGHDT, YYEEEE. V was trimmed by 4 bases and J by 3 bases, leaving 14 bases between them. The CDR3 bases are TGTGCCAGCAGCCCTAGGGCGGGCCACTACGAGCAGTACTTC. Amino acids: CASSPRAGHYEQYF.

V is TRBV19 and J is TRBJ2-2; 8 positions agree with TRBD2. The CDR3 length is 16 residues. The germline gives CDR1 LNHDA, CDR2 SQIVND (reference sequence). The V gene end was trimmed by 5 bases and the J gene end by 2 bases; junction bases not matched to a gene: 7. CDR3 sequence reads: CASSSRGGSNTGELFF. Written as DNA, the CDR3 is TGTGCCAGTAGTTCCCGCGGGGGGTCCAACACCGGGGAGCTGTTTTTT. Using reference TRBV19 and TRBJ2-2 for the parts outside the CDR3, the full variable domain is DGGITQSPKYLFRKEGQNVTLSCEQNLNHDAMYWYRQDPGQGLRLIYYSQIVNDFQKGDIAEGYSVSREKKESFPLTVTSAQKNPTAFYLCASSSRGGSNTGELFFGEGSRLTVL.

The rearrangement joins TRBV4-2 to TRBJ1-3; D not certain. This CDR3 has 16 residues. V dropped 2 bases and J dropped 0 bases, with 11 bases sitting between them. Germline V gene sequence: CDR1 LGHNA, CDR2 YNFKEQ. This CDR3 is CASSQPTQYSGNTIYF. The CDR3 DNA is TGTGCCAGCAGCCAACCCACCCAGTACTCTGGAAACACCATATATTTT.

This chain connects TRBV7-3 to TRBJ2-2, with TRBD2 matching 7 bases. J gave up 7 bases and V 0 bases, and 11 bases lay outside the gene matches. The CDR3 loop spans 17 amino acids. Germline CDR1 and CDR2: SGHTA and FQGTGA. The CDR3 spells CASSLTGQTSPHGELFF. DNA for the CDR3: TGTGCCAGCAGCTTAACGGGGCAGACTAGCCCCCACGGGGAGCTGTTTTTT.

The rearrangement joins TRBV19 to TRBJ2-1, with 9 bases identical to TRBD2. Germline assignment: CDR1 LNHDA and CDR2 SQIVND (reference sequence). V gave up 3 bases and J gave up 8 bases; unmatched junction bases: 14. CDR3 length: 17 amino acids. The CDR3 bases are TGTGCCAGTAGTATCAGACCGGGACTAGCAGCCGGTTATGAGCAGTTCTTC. As protein: CASSIRPGLAAGYEQFF.

This rearrangement joins TRBV5-1 to TRBJ2-7; 9 bases align to TRBD1. Germline CDR1 reads SGHRS; CDR2 reads YFSETQ. Trimming took 3 bases from V and 4 from J; bases not matched to a gene: 5. The CDR3 spans 14 residues. CDR3 coding DNA: TGCGCCAGCAGCTCCGGGACAGGGTCTTACGAGCAGTACTTC. This codes for CASSSGTGSYEQYF. Filled out from reference TRBV5-1 and TRBJ2-7, the complete variable domain reads KAGVTQTPRYLIKTRGQQVTLSCSPISGHRSVSWYQQTPGQGLQFLFEYFSETQRNKGNFPGRFSGRQFSNSRSEMNVSTLELGDSALYLCASSSGTGSYEQYFGPGTRLTVT.

The rearrangement links TRBV27 to TRBJ2-3, with TRBD2 matching over 8 bases. V shed 3 bases, J shed 0 bases, and the junction held 5 bases outside the gene matches. Germline V gives CDR1 MNHEY, CDR2 SMNVEV (reference sequence). The CDR3 is made up of 16 amino acids. The CDR3 reads CASSFLSGGSTDTQYF. The DNA for the CDR3 is TGTGCCAGCAGTTTTTTATCGGGAGGGAGCACAGATACGCAGTATTTT.

The CDR3 DNA reads TGTGCGACAGGGCTGAACACCGGGGAGCTGTTTTTT. As protein: CATGLNTGELFF. The V call is TRBV12-3 or TRBV12-4, the J call TRBJ2-2; 7 positions agree with TRBD1. CDR3 length: 12 residues.

The chain employs TRBV6-5 and TRBJ1-4, with 7 positions matching TRBD1. The germline V gene has CDR1 MNHEY and CDR2 SVGAGI. This CDR3 is built from 15 residues. After removal of 0 bases from V and 7 bases from J, the junction contained 5 bases not matched to a gene. For the CDR3, the DNA is TGTGCCAGCAGTTACTCAGGGGGCGCGGGTGAAAAACTGTTTTTT. Amino acids: CASSYSGGAGEKLFF.